This is a list of T cell receptor beta chains from one sample in a study of a mutant IDH1 vaccine in newly diagnosed glioma. Measured with immunoSEQ multiplex PCR; TCRdb has only the in-frame clones, and not every one. The sample includes about 84,000 clones, 75% to 85% of them seen just once. These receptors are not linked to any known antigen. The sequences come from PBMCs, collected from a glioma patient whose treatment included an IDH1 peptide vaccine. These receptors were collected from a man between 40 and 49 years old with glioma. Both conserved end residues are part of each CDR3. D genes are given only for firm matches. The listing skips clone size in some rows; elsewhere it reads once, few, many or a size class.

V gene,D gene,J gene,clone size,CDR3 DNA,CDR3 protein
TRBV7-2,-,TRBJ1-2,-,TGTGCCAGCAGCTTAGACAGCGATACGGGGGGCTACACCTTC,CASSLDSDTGGYTF
TRBV7-2,-,TRBJ2-2,-,TGTGCCAGCAGCTTTAGCAGACCCAACACCGGGGAGCTGTTTTTT,CASSFSRPNTGELFF
TRBV19,-,TRBJ2-6,-,TGTGCCAGTAGTATTCATCCCGGCTCTGGGGCCAACGTCCTGACTTTC,CASSIHPGSGANVLTF
TRBV19,-,TRBJ1-4,-,TGTGCCAGTAGTTCCCCCCGGGAAAAACTGTTTTTT,CASSSPREKLFF
TRBV19,-,TRBJ2-7,-,TGTGCCAGTAGTCCGGGACTCCCTCTGAGGGAGCAGTACTTC,CASSPGLPLREQYF
TRBV5-6,-,TRBJ2-1,-,TGTGCCAGCAGCTTCCCCGCAGGGCTAAGCTCCTACAATGAGCAGTTCTTC,CASSFPAGLSSYNEQFF
TRBV7-8,TRBD1,TRBJ2-5,-,TGTGCCAGCAGCTTAGCCGGGACAGGCGGGGAGCAGTACTTC,CASSLAGTGGEQYF
TRBV15,TRBD2,TRBJ2-7,-,TGTGCCACCAGCAATCCCGGGACTAGCTATGGAAACGAGCAGTACTTC,CATSNPGTSYGNEQYF
TRBV4-3,TRBD1,TRBJ1-1,-,TGCGCCAGCAGCCAAGATCGGGCAGGGGGCACTGAAGCTTTCTTT,CASSQDRAGGTEAFF
TRBV2,-,TRBJ1-1,few,TGTGCCAGCAGGGCCTACCGGGTTCAGAACACTGAAGCTTTCTTT,CASRAYRVQNTEAFF
TRBV5-6,-,TRBJ1-4,-,TGTGCCAGCAGCTTGGCCCGGCGCGGGGAAGAAAAACTGTTTTTT,CASSLARRGEEKLFF
TRBV19,-,TRBJ2-2,-,TGTGCCAGTAGTAGGGAGGACGGCTTCACCGGGGAGCTGTTTTTT,CASSREDGFTGELFF
TRBV27,TRBD2,TRBJ2-7,-,TGTGCCAGCAGACCCGGGGGGGTGGGGTACGAGCAGTACTTC,CASRPGGVGYEQYF
TRBV7-6,TRBD1,TRBJ1-4,-,TGTGCCAGCAGCCTAGGACAGGGAGGTGAAAAACTGTTTTTT,CASSLGQGGEKLFF
TRBV9,-,TRBJ1-3,-,TGTGCCAGCAGCGTAGGGAGGTTGAAAGGGGAGGCCTCTGGAAACACCATATATTTT,CASSVGRLKGEASGNTIYF
TRBV29-1,-,TRBJ1-3,-,TGCAGCGTTCAAACTGGTGCAGGAAACACCATATATTTT,CSVQTGAGNTIYF
TRBV7-8,TRBD2,TRBJ2-5,-,TGTGCCAGCAGCTTACCACTCACTAGCGGGGGGGGAGAGACCCAGTACTTC,CASSLPLTSGGGETQYF
TRBV9,-,TRBJ2-5,-,TGTGCCAGCAGCGTAGGGCCAACTGGGGAGACCCAGTACTTC,CASSVGPTGETQYF
TRBV11-2,TRBD1,TRBJ1-1,-,TGTGCCAGCAGCTTAAGTTGGGACAGGGGAACTGAAGCTTTCTTT,CASSLSWDRGTEAFF
TRBV29-1,-,TRBJ2-5,-,TGCAGCGTTGAGCGACCCCTCCATGAGCCCCAGTACTTC,CSVERPLHEPQYF
TRBV6-5,-,TRBJ2-7,once,TGTGCCAGCAGTCCCCGGAGGGGCGGCTCCTACGAGCAGTACTTC,CASSPRRGGSYEQYF
TRBV20-1,-,TRBJ1-1,few,TGCGGGGAGAACACTGAAGCTTTCTTT,CGENTEAFF
TRBV19,-,TRBJ2-2,-,TGTGCCAGTAGAAGGCAAACCGGGGAGCTGTTTTTT,CASRRQTGELFF
TRBV14,TRBD2,TRBJ2-7,once,TGTGCCAGCAGCCAAGGACGACTAGCGGGAAGGAGCTACGAGCAGTACTTC,CASSQGRLAGRSYEQYF
TRBV19,-,TRBJ1-1,many,TGTGCCAGTAGTACCGAATGGAACACTGAAGCTTTCTTT,CASSTEWNTEAFF
TRBV13,TRBD1,TRBJ1-2,-,TGTGCCAGCAGCTTAGACCCCGGGACAGGGTACTATGGCTACACCTTC,CASSLDPGTGYYGYTF
TRBV27,-,TRBJ2-3,few,TGTGCCAGCAGTTTATTGGGGGGGCGGGGGCGTCGCACAGATACGCAGTATTTT,CASSLLGGRGRRTDTQYF
TRBV11-1,TRBD2,TRBJ2-3,-,TGTGCCAGCAGCTTAGGCCTAGCGGGGGCCTATGACACAGATACGCAGTATTTT,CASSLGLAGAYDTDTQYF
TRBV9,-,TRBJ2-7,-,TGTGCCAGCAGCCCTCAGGACAGTTCCTACGAGCAGTACTTC,CASSPQDSSYEQYF
TRBV15,-,TRBJ2-7,-,TGTGCCACCAGCCCCTCCCCGGGCAACTCCTACGAGCAGTACTTC,CATSPSPGNSYEQYF
TRBV7-2,-,TRBJ2-7,-,TGTGCCAGCAGCTTAGCCCCACAGGGAATCTACGAGCAGTACTTC,CASSLAPQGIYEQYF
TRBV4-3,-,TRBJ2-7,-,TGCGCCAGCAGCCAAGATAGGAAGGCCTACGAGCAGTACTTC,CASSQDRKAYEQYF
TRBV6-5,-,TRBJ1-2,-,TGTGCCAGCAGCCACAGGGATGGCTACACCTTC,CASSHRDGYTF
TRBV28,TRBD1,TRBJ1-5,few,TGTGCCAGCAGGGGGACAGGTCCTCAGCCCCAGCATTTT,CASRGTGPQPQHF
TRBV5-8,-,TRBJ2-2,-,TGTGCCAGCGGGGGGCGCGGCACCGGGGAGCTGTTTTTT,CASGGRGTGELFF
TRBV12-5,TRBD2,TRBJ2-7,-,TGTGCTAGCTCCGCTAGCGGGAGTGGATATGAGCAGTACTTC,CASSASGSGYEQYF
TRBV21-1,-,TRBJ2-1,-,TGTGCCAGCAGTCCCCAGACAGGGAGCTCCTACAATGAGCAGTTCTTC,CASSPQTGSSYNEQFF
TRBV2,TRBD2,TRBJ2-3,-,TGTGCCAGCAGTGGGACTAGCGGGAGGGCCGTCGAAGATACGCAGTATTTT,CASSGTSGRAVEDTQYF
TRBV6-4,-,TRBJ2-3,-,TGTGCCAGCAGCTTTAACAGGGCTTTCACAGATACGCAGTATTTT,CASSFNRAFTDTQYF
TRBV6-5,-,TRBJ2-3,-,TGTGCCAGCAGTTACTCGGACGGCACAGATACGCAGTATTTT,CASSYSDGTDTQYF
TRBV7-9,-,TRBJ1-2,-,TGTGCCAGCAGCCCTCAGGCGGGAGGGAATGGCTACACCTTC,CASSPQAGGNGYTF
TRBV4-2,-,TRBJ1-5,-,TGTGCCAGCAGCCAAACGATGGGAGGGGGACATCAGCCCCAGCATTTT,CASSQTMGGGHQPQHF
TRBV7-8,TRBD2,TRBJ2-7,-,TGTGCCAGCAGTCGGAGCGGGGTCTCCTACGAGCAGTACTTC,CASSRSGVSYEQYF
TRBV6-1,-,TRBJ1-5,-,TGTGCCAGCAGGATCTGGGGTGGGCCCCAGCATTTT,CASRIWGGPQHF
TRBV10-3,TRBD1,TRBJ2-7,-,TGTGCCAGCAGTAGGGGACAGGTCTACGAGCAGTACTTC,CASSRGQVYEQYF
TRBV5-1,TRBD2,TRBJ2-5,-,TGCGCCAGCAGCTCGGGACTAGCGGCTCGCGAGACCCAGTACTTC,CASSSGLAARETQYF
TRBV4-1,-,TRBJ1-4,few,TGCGCCAGCAGCCAGCCAGAGGGTAGTGAAAAACTGTTTTTT,CASSQPEGSEKLFF
TRBV11-2,-,TRBJ2-1,-,TGTGCCAGCAGCTTAGGCAGGGGTTCCTACAATGAGCAGTTCTTC,CASSLGRGSYNEQFF
TRBV29-1,TRBD2,TRBJ2-1,-,TGCAGCGTCGAAACTAGCGGCTCCTACAATGAGCAGTTCTTC,CSVETSGSYNEQFF
TRBV18,TRBD2,TRBJ2-1,-,TGTGCCAGCTCAGAAATGGCCCCCTTAGAGCCGGGACTAGCGTTAAATGAGCAGTTCTTC,CASSEMAPLEPGLALNEQFF
TRBV6-1,TRBD2,TRBJ2-7,-,TGTGCCAGCAGTACCCGGGACTACTCCTACGAGCAGTACTTC,CASSTRDYSYEQYF
TRBV19,-,TRBJ1-1,few,TGTGCCAGTAGTAGAGGGACCTGGAACACTGAAGCTTTCTTT,CASSRGTWNTEAFF
TRBV4-3,TRBD1,TRBJ1-2,-,TGCGCCAGCAGCCACCGACAGGGGCAACTATTGGGCTACACCTTC,CASSHRQGQLLGYTF
TRBV28,TRBD1,TRBJ1-5,many,TGTGCCAGCAGCTTAAGGGGGACAGGGGGGATTCAGCCCCAGCATTTT,CASSLRGTGGIQPQHF
TRBV7-2,-,TRBJ2-1,-,TGTGCCAGCAGCTTTTCAGGGGCCAGCTCCTACAATGAGCAGTTCTTC,CASSFSGASSYNEQFF
TRBV19,TRBD1,TRBJ2-7,-,TGTGCCAGTAGTATAAGCGGACAGGGCTACGAGCAGTACTTC,CASSISGQGYEQYF
TRBV5-1,-,TRBJ2-3,-,TGCGCCAGCAGCTTGCGCGGGACTCGCACAGATACGCAGTATTTT,CASSLRGTRTDTQYF
TRBV28,-,TRBJ2-7,-,TGTGCCAGCATTGGAGTGTATGGCTACGAGCAGTACTTC,CASIGVYGYEQYF
TRBV4-1,TRBD2,TRBJ2-7,-,TGCGCCAGCAGCCAAGATAGGCTAGCGGCCGCCTCCTACGAGCAGTACTTC,CASSQDRLAAASYEQYF